This T cell receptor beta chain derives from a study of human T cells and chemical hapten exposure. The study's findings and limits: DPC sensitization left the count of TCRs above 1 in 1000 unchanged.

The time point was: patch test 2, 6 weeks after DPC sensitization. This sample's treatment: therapeutic diphenylcyclopropenone sensitization with weekly scalp DPC. In TCRdb, the RACE reads were re-called with MiXCR into one record per CDR3 protein. The profile covers over 40,000 distinct CDR3 sequences, with 3.3% appearing a single time and roughly 6.6% taken by the ten largest. In germline, CDR1 is SGHTA, CDR2 FQGTGA. V shed 5 bases and J 4 bases; nucleotides not matched to a gene: 10. The CDR3 runs to 17 residues. This clonotype has at least ten counts. The antigen remains unidentified. Sequences were derived from whole blood, sampled in connection with sensitization to the hapten diphenylcyclopropenone (DPC). The receptor's source is a man between 40 and 49 years old with alopecia areata. Some clones in this sample may be carry-over from other donors' samples. The chain carries TRBV7-3 and TRBJ2-2, with 10 bases identical to TRBD1. CDR3 sequence reads: CASSLDSGTGVTGELFF. CDR3 nucleotide sequence: TGTGCCAGCAGCCTCGACTCCGGGACAGGGGTCACCGGGGAGCTGTTTTTT.